Listed below are T cell receptor beta chains from one sample, sequenced in a study of pediatric ulcerative colitis. Only in-frame clones appear in the TCRdb table, and some are missing; sequencing was by immunoSEQ multiplex PCR. The table records tens of thousands of clones, around 78% of them present only once. The source material was gut tissue. These receptors were obtained from a boy younger than 18 with moderate ulcerative colitis. Both conserved end residues are part of each CDR3. Fields, in order: clone size, V gene, D gene, J gene, CDR3 DNA, CDR3 protein. A D gene is named only where the DNA matches it firmly. Rows may omit the clone size; those that give it use once, few, many or a size class.

medium-sized	TRBV11-2	TRBD1	TRBJ2-4	TGTGCCAGCAGCCTCCGGACAGGGGGCATTCAGTACTTC	CASSLRTGGIQYF
few	TRBV10-2	.	TRBJ1-2	TGCGCCAGCAGTGAGGGGTGGATTTATGGCTACACCTTC	CASSEGWIYGYTF
.	TRBV5-1	TRBD1	TRBJ2-7	TGCGCCAGCAGCTTGCCCGGACAGGGGCGCACCTACGAGCAGTACTTC	CASSLPGQGRTYEQYF
few	TRBV7-2	.	TRBJ1-1	TGTGCCAGCAGCTTAGAGGGGGGCCGTGGCACTGAAGCTTTCTTT	CASSLEGGRGTEAFF
.	TRBV7-3	TRBD1	TRBJ1-2	TGTGCCAGCAGCCCGGGGACAGGACCTTTCTATGGCTACACCTTC	CASSPGTGPFYGYTF
.	TRBV12-1	.	TRBJ1-1	TGTGCCAGCAGCTTTAGGCAGGGAAGGAACACTGAAGCTTTCTTT	CASSFRQGRNTEAFF
.	TRBV6-5	TRBD2	TRBJ2-1	TGTGCCAGCAGGGGGACTAGCGGGGTCCACAATGAGCAGTTCTTC	CASRGTSGVHNEQFF
.	TRBV5-1	.	TRBJ2-2	TGCGCCAGCAGCAAGGGACCGGGACACGGCACCGGGGAGCTGTTTTTT	CASSKGPGHGTGELFF
.	TRBV7-2	TRBD2	TRBJ2-1	TGTGCCAGCAGCGGACGGACTAGCGGGGAAAGCTCCTACAATGAGCAGTTCTTC	CASSGRTSGESSYNEQFF
.	TRBV5-8	.	TRBJ2-3	TGTGCCAGCAGCTTGAATCGGGATACGCAGTATTTT	CASSLNRDTQYF
.	TRBV11-3	TRBD1	TRBJ2-1	TGTGCCAGCAGCTTAGATGGACAGGTTCTCGATGAGCAGTTCTTC	CASSLDGQVLDEQFF
.	TRBV2	.	TRBJ1-5	TGTGCCAGCAAACACCCCACACCCAATCAGCCCCAGCATTTT	CASKHPTPNQPQHF
.	TRBV7-9	TRBD2	TRBJ2-7	TGTGCCAGCAGCTTAACTAGCGGGTACCTCTACGAGCAGTACTTC	CASSLTSGYLYEQYF
.	TRBV5-6	.	TRBJ1-1	TGTGCCAGCAGCATAGGGGGCACTGAAGCTTTCTTT	CASSIGGTEAFF
.	TRBV4-1	.	TRBJ1-2	TGCGCCAGCAGCCAAGATTGGGGGGGGCTCGATGGCTACACCTTC	CASSQDWGGLDGYTF
.	TRBV7-2	.	TRBJ2-1	TGTGCCAGCAGCCGCCCCAATGACCCAAGCTCCTACAATGAGCAGTTCTTC	CASSRPNDPSSYNEQFF
once	TRBV27	TRBD2	TRBJ2-1	TGTGCCAGCAGTTTAAATAGCGGGGTATTCTACAATGAGCAGTTCTTC	CASSLNSGVFYNEQFF
.	TRBV4-1	.	TRBJ2-2	TGCGCCAGCAGCCAAAGAGAGGTACAACGCCGGGCCGGGGAGCTGTTTTTT	CASSQREVQRRAGELFF
.	TRBV28	.	TRBJ2-7	TGTGCCAGCAGTTCCCCAGGGTCAGAGGCCCACGAGCAGTACTTC	CASSSPGSEAHEQYF
.	TRBV7-2	.	TRBJ1-1	TGTGCCAGCAGCTTAGAAGCGGGGAGGAACACTGAAGCTTTCTTT	CASSLEAGRNTEAFF
.	TRBV4-2	TRBD1	TRBJ2-3	TGTGCCAGCAGCCGTGGGACAGGGTTAGGGGATACGCAGTATTTT	CASSRGTGLGDTQYF
.	TRBV29-1	.	TRBJ1-1	TGCAGCGTAGGCTCCGGGAATGGGGGAGCTTTCTTT	CSVGSGNGGAFF
.	TRBV29-1	.	TRBJ2-7	TGCAGCGTTGTAGTCCTACGGACTTATTCCTACGAGCAGTACTTC	CSVVVLRTYSYEQYF
.	TRBV27	TRBD1	TRBJ2-2	TGTGCCAGCAGTTTTGGACAGGGCGGCGGGGAGCTGTTTTTT	CASSFGQGGGELFF
once	TRBV19	TRBD2	TRBJ2-3	TGTGCCAGTAGTAAGATAGCGGGAGGGGTCGTCACAGATACGCAGTATTTT	CASSKIAGGVVTDTQYF
.	TRBV29-1	.	TRBJ1-5	TGCAGCGTCCGGACAGAGGCTAATCAGCCCCAGCATTTT	CSVRTEANQPQHF
.	TRBV29-1	.	TRBJ2-1	TGCAGCACTTATGGGGATAAGAGCTCCTACAATGAGCAGTTCTTC	CSTYGDKSSYNEQFF
.	TRBV15	TRBD1	TRBJ1-5	TGTGCCACCAGCAGCCTTAGCAGACAGGGGCCGAATCAGCCCCAGCATTTT	CATSSLSRQGPNQPQHF
.	TRBV5-6	.	TRBJ2-7	TGTGCCAGCAGGTCCATAATCCGGGACGCTGACTACGAGCAGTACTTC	CASRSIIRDADYEQYF
few	TRBV4-2	.	TRBJ1-5	TGTGCCAGCAGCCAAGAAGGGCGAGGCAATCAGCCCCAGCATTTT	CASSQEGRGNQPQHF
few	TRBV30	TRBD1	TRBJ1-6	TGTGCCTGGAGTCCGACGACAGGGGGGAGCTTCAATTCACCCCTCCACTTT	CAWSPTTGGSFNSPLHF
.	TRBV10-3	TRBD1	TRBJ2-2	TGTGCCATCAGGCAGACAGGGTTCGACACCGGGGAGCTGTTTTTT	CAIRQTGFDTGELFF
.	TRBV25-1	.	TRBJ2-2	TGTGCCAGCACTGGACCGAACACCGGGGAGCTGTTTTTT	CASTGPNTGELFF
few	TRBV6-1	TRBD2	TRBJ2-1	TGTGCCAGCAGTGCCCCAGCTAGCGGTTCCTACAATGAGCAGTTCTTC	CASSAPASGSYNEQFF
.	TRBV7-9	TRBD1	TRBJ2-7	TGTGCCAGCAGCTTAGGTGCTGGATGGGGACAGGGGAACTACGAGCAGTACTTC	CASSLGAGWGQGNYEQYF
.	TRBV7-3	TRBD1	TRBJ1-2	TGTGCCAGCAGCCCGGGGACAGGCGAGGGCTATGGCTACACCTTC	CASSPGTGEGYGYTF
.	TRBV7-7	.	TRBJ2-7	TGTGCTAGCAGCTTAGGGCAGAACTACGAGCAGTACTTC	CASSLGQNYEQYF
.	TRBV28	.	TRBJ2-7	TGTGCCAGCAGCTCCGCCAAAAGTTGGGACGAGCAGTACTTC	CASSSAKSWDEQYF
.	TRBV7-8	.	TRBJ1-2	TGTGCCAGCAGCTTAGAGGGACAAGTCTATGGCTACACCTTC	CASSLEGQVYGYTF
.	TRBV18	TRBD1	TRBJ1-2	TGTGCCAGCTCATCGGGGGCCGGACAGGGACCTAACTATGGCTACACCTTC	CASSSGAGQGPNYGYTF
.	TRBV19	.	TRBJ2-3	TGTGCCAGTAGCGACGGCAAGATAGATACGCAGTATTTT	CASSDGKIDTQYF
.	TRBV7-3	TRBD2	TRBJ2-2	TGTGCCAGCACTTCAGTTAGCGGGGGCTCGAACACCGGGGAGCTGTTTTTT	CASTSVSGGSNTGELFF
.	TRBV7-3	.	TRBJ2-1	TGTGCCAGCAGTATTTTCAGCGGTTCCTACAATGAGCAGTTCTTC	CASSIFSGSYNEQFF
.	TRBV28	TRBD1	TRBJ2-2	TGTGCCAGCAGGGCCCGCTGGACAGGGGGAACCGGGGAGCTGTTTTTT	CASRARWTGGTGELFF
.	TRBV7-2	.	TRBJ1-5	TGTGCCAGCAGCTTAGGGGGCGGAGGGAATCAGCCCCAGCATTTT	CASSLGGGGNQPQHF
.	TRBV13	.	TRBJ2-7	TGTGCCAGCAGCCAAACAGGTAGCACCTACGAGCAGTACTTC	CASSQTGSTYEQYF
.	TRBV2	TRBD2	TRBJ2-1	TGTGCCAGAGCGGGGTACAATGAGCAGTTCTTC	CARAGYNEQFF
few	TRBV29-1	.	TRBJ1-2	TGCAGCGTTGAAGGAGGAGATGGCTACACCTTC	CSVEGGDGYTF
.	TRBV7-9	TRBD2	TRBJ2-2	TGTGCCAGCAGCCTCGTTGGTAGCGGGGGGTTTACCGGGGAGCTGTTTTTT	CASSLVGSGGFTGELFF
.	TRBV6-6	.	TRBJ2-7	TGTGCCAGCAGTTACTCGAAACCCTTAGGGGGGTACTTC	CASSYSKPLGGYF
.	TRBV5-8	.	TRBJ2-3	TGTGCCAGCAGCTCCTCTACAGATACGCAGTATTTT	CASSSSTDTQYF
few	TRBV15	TRBD1	TRBJ2-3	TGTGCCACCAGCGGACAGGGGCCCCCCACAGATACGCAGTATTTT	CATSGQGPPTDTQYF
.	TRBV7-2	.	TRBJ2-1	TGTGCCAGCAGCTTCAGTCCCGGAGGGAGCTACAATGAGCAGTTCTTC	CASSFSPGGSYNEQFF
.	TRBV28	TRBD2	TRBJ2-1	TGTGCCAGCAGCTCGTATAGTAGCGGGAACAATGAGCAGTTCTTC	CASSSYSSGNNEQFF